This T cell receptor beta chain was identified during a study of cytomegalovirus exposure and HLA in healthy donors. Study-wide results and limits: Roughly uniform depth of sequencing across donors was assumed in presence/absence analyses. Common viral pathogens seemed, in a later analysis, to connect with several of the most significant clusters.

CDR3 length: 18 residues. Germline values: CDR1 SGDLS, CDR2 YYNGEE. Unmatched junction bases numbered 13, after V lost 0 bases and J lost 6 bases. Both 60 Vbeta primers and 13 Jbeta primers went into the PCR. Produced via immunoSEQ multiplex PCR; TCRdb's table is partial and in-frame only. The sample holds some 130,000 clones; 70% to 80% are singletons and the top ten take under 2.5%. With regard to this clone: Its antigen is as yet unknown.

The material sequenced was PBMCs. This TCR was sampled from a woman aged 55-75 years in good health and CMV-seropositive. The V call is TRBV9, the J call TRBJ2-1; 9 positions agree with TRBD2. The CDR3 is CASSVEVPGLAGLNEQFF. In DNA, the CDR3 is TGTGCCAGCAGCGTAGAGGTTCCGGGGCTAGCGGGACTCAATGAGCAGTTCTTC.